Listed here are 26 T cell receptor beta chains from one sample, sequenced in a study of cytomegalovirus exposure and HLA in healthy donors. PCR primers comprised 60 Vbeta and 13 Jbeta primers. Produced via immunoSEQ multiplex PCR; TCRdb's table is partial and in-frame only. The sample has about 180,000 clones, over 70% seen once. The sequencing sample was made of PBMCs. All receptors come from a woman aged 25 to 45 in good health and CMV-seronegative.

The sample holds a few counts of this clone. The V gene is TRBV4-1, the J gene TRBJ2-5, with TRBD1 identical over 9 bases. Germline assignment: CDR1 MGHRA and CDR2 YSYEKL. J gave up 11 bases and V 0 bases, and 7 bases lay outside the gene matches. This CDR3 has 14 residues. In DNA form, the CDR3 reads TGCGCCAGCAGCCAAGATCTGGTCGGGACAGGGCAGTACTTC. Its protein product is CASSQDLVGTGQYF.

The chain carries TRBV13 and TRBJ2-7, with a possible D match to TRBD2 (5 bases). Germline V CDR1 and CDR2: PRHDT, FYEKMQ (reference sequence). Between the trimmed V and J ends, which lost 4 bases and 0 bases, there was a span of 16 bases. This CDR3 is 16 amino acids long. The CDR3 sequence: CASSSDPGGGSYEQYF. Written as DNA, the CDR3 is TGTGCCAGCAGCTCAGACCCGGGCGGAGGCTCCTACGAGCAGTACTTC.

The rearrangement uses TRBV28 and TRBJ1-2; 7 bases are shared with TRBD1. V lost 5 bases and J lost 1; bases outside the gene matches: 7. The V gene's germline CDR1 is MDHEN and CDR2 SYDVKM. This CDR3 has 15 residues. CDR3 protein: CASSPRDSFNYGYTF. The CDR3 coding sequence is TGTGCCAGCAGTCCCCGGGACAGCTTTAACTATGGCTACACCTTC.

The V gene is TRBV6-5, the J gene TRBJ2-6; 7 bases are shared with TRBD1. The germline V gene has CDR1 MNHEY and CDR2 SVGAGI. CDR3 length: 15 amino acids. The V gene end was trimmed by 6 bases and the J gene end by 2 bases; junction bases not matched to a gene: 4. The CDR3 loop reads CASRVQGTGANVLTF. CDR3 bases: TGTGCCAGCAGAGTACAGGGGACTGGGGCCAACGTCCTGACTTTC.

This clone was recorded a few times. The chain recombines TRBV7-2 with TRBJ2-5; D gene ambiguous. CDR3 size: 14 residues. Per germline, CDR1 SGHTA and CDR2 FQGNSA. V gave up 6 bases and J gave up 4 bases, with 15 bases separating them. The CDR3 sequence is CASRDGALRETQYF. CDR3 DNA: TGTGCCAGCAGAGACGGAGCACTCCGAGAGACCCAGTACTTC.

The chain uses TRBV7-9 and TRBJ2-2; TRBD1 aligns across 8 bases. Germline V gene lookup returns CDR1 SEHNR and CDR2 FQNEAQ (reference sequence). Trimming at V came to 5 bases and at J to 7 bases, leaving 9 bases not matched to a gene. CDR3 size: 15 residues. The CDR3 DNA reads TGTGCCAGCAGCCCTTGGACAGGGAGAGGCGGGGAGCTGTTTTTT. This encodes CASSPWTGRGGELFF.

This chain links TRBV28 with TRBJ1-1; D is perhaps TRBD1 (5 bases). The CDR3 totals 14 residues. Germline V gives CDR1 MDHEN, CDR2 SYDVKM. V dropped 2 bases and J dropped 8 bases, with 15 bases sitting between them. CDR3 in DNA: TGTGCCAGCAGTTTAATTTTGGGGCAGGTCGAAGCTTTCTTT. Translation gives CASSLILGQVEAFF.

This clone was detected only a few times. The chain joins TRBV5-1 to TRBJ1-2; the match to TRBD1 covers 8 bases. The CDR3 contains 14 residues. The trim removed 3 bases at V and 3 bases at J, leaving 4 bases unmatched. Germline CDR1 reads SGHRS; CDR2 reads YFSETQ. CDR3 nucleotide sequence: TGCGCCAGCAGCTCGGGACAGGCTGACTATGGCTACACCTTC. This gives the protein CASSSGQADYGYTF.

The chain joins TRBV5-5 to TRBJ2-3; unclear D gene. This CDR3 region has 11 residues. V dropped 4 bases and J dropped 4 bases, with 4 bases sitting between them. Germline V CDR1 and CDR2: SGHKS, YYEKEE (reference sequence). The CDR3 is CASSEADTQYF. Written as DNA, the CDR3 is TGTGCCAGCAGCGAGGCAGATACGCAGTATTTT.

This clone appeared a single time. V gene TRBV10-3 combines with J gene TRBJ2-3, with D unresolved. The CDR3 sequence is 14 residues long. Deletions cut 2 bases from V and 0 bases from J, with 6 bases between. Germline CDR1 is ENHRY and CDR2 is SYGVKD. The CDR3 here is CAISESPSTDTQYF. The DNA for the CDR3 is TGTGCCATCAGTGAGAGCCCTAGCACAGATACGCAGTATTTT.

The CDR3 loop reads CASSLGPHRGGLADTQYF. CDR3 nucleotide sequence: TGTGCCAGCAGCTTAGGTCCTCACAGGGGTGGTTTGGCAGATACGCAGTATTTT. The gene calls are TRBV7-9 and TRBJ2-3, with 7 positions matching TRBD1. The CDR3 sequence is 18 residues long. J was trimmed by 4 bases and V by 1 base; bases with no gene match: 14. In germline, CDR1 is SEHNR, CDR2 FQNEAQ (reference sequence).

This clone was seen a single time. CDR3 in amino acids: CASSPIQGRLTTDTQYF. CDR3 bases: TGTGCCAGCAGCCCAATACAGGGGAGGCTTACCACAGATACGCAGTATTTT. This rearrangement joins TRBV7-9 to TRBJ2-3; the D gene is possibly TRBD1 (7 bases). V lost 5 bases, J lost 2 bases, and 20 bases lay in between. CDR1 and CDR2 from the germline V gene are SEHNR and FQNEAQ (reference sequence). The CDR3 length is 17 residues.

Of note for this clone: Germline and junction disagree at one end, which may indicate a read error. The CDR3 protein is CSSSSTGGIIQETQYF. The DNA of the CDR3 is TGTTCCAGCAGCTCGACAGGGGGAATCATACAAGAGACCCAGTACTTC. The chain joins TRBV7-9 to TRBJ2-5; TRBD1 matches at 9 bases. Germline V gene sequence: CDR1 SEHNR, CDR2 FQNEAQ (reference sequence). This CDR3 region has 16 residues. Based on the CDR3 plus reference TRBV7-9 and TRBJ2-5, the full variable domain is DTGVSQNPRHKITKRGQNVTFRCDPISEHNRLYWYRQTLGQGPEFLTYFQNEAQLEKSRLLSDRFSAERPKGSFSTLEIQRTEQGDSAMYLCSSSSTGGIIQETQYFGPGTRLLVL.

The rearrangement links TRBV15 to TRBJ2-7; TRBD1 aligns across 8 bases. Germline CDR1 is LNHNV and CDR2 is YYDKDF (reference sequence). With V trimmed by 1 base and J by 1 base, 6 bases remained unmatched. The CDR3 covers 16 residues. CDR3 loop: CATSRGTGPISYEQYF. In DNA, the CDR3 is TGTGCCACCAGCAGAGGGACAGGGCCAATTTCCTACGAGCAGTACTTC.

This sequence joins TRBV7-8 and TRBJ1-3; 7 bases map to TRBD1. Germline V gene data show CDR1 as SGHVS and CDR2 as FQNEAQ. V gave up 5 bases and J gave up 2 bases; unmatched junction bases: 9. The CDR3 is 16 amino acids. CDR3 in amino acids: CASSIGQAGTGNTIYF. CDR3 in DNA: TGTGCCAGCAGCATCGGACAGGCCGGTACTGGAAACACCATATATTTT. Using reference TRBV7-8 and TRBJ1-3 for the parts outside the CDR3, the full variable domain is GAGVSQSPRYKVAKRGQDVALRCDPISGHVSLFWYQQALGQGPEFLTYFQNEAQLDKSGLPSDRFFAERPEGSVSTLKIQRTQQEDSAVYLCASSIGQAGTGNTIYFGEGSWLTVV.

The chain has TRBV19 and TRBJ1-2; D uncertain. This CDR3 is built from 14 residues. V lost 5 bases to trimming and J lost 3 bases, with 13 bases between them. Per the germline V gene, CDR1 is LNHDA and CDR2 is SQIVND (reference sequence). CDR3 protein: CASSASGFDYGYTF. The DNA for the CDR3 is TGTGCCAGTAGTGCATCGGGTTTTGACTATGGCTACACCTTC. Complete variable domain (other parts from reference TRBV19 and TRBJ1-2): DGGITQSPKYLFRKEGQNVTLSCEQNLNHDAMYWYRQDPGQGLRLIYYSQIVNDFQKGDIAEGYSVSREKKESFPLTVTSAQKNPTAFYLCASSASGFDYGYTFGSGTRLTVV.

This chain connects TRBV6-1 to TRBJ2-7, with D possibly being TRBD1 (6 bases). V gave up 5 bases and J gave up 2 bases, with 13 bases separating them. The germline gives CDR1 MNHNS, CDR2 SASEGT. The CDR3 covers 14 residues. CDR3 sequence: CASSLRDKTYEQYF. CDR3 coding DNA: TGTGCCAGCAGTCTCCGGGACAAGACCTACGAGCAGTACTTC.

The chain's CDR3 is CASSQTGSGEQYF. The DNA of the CDR3 is TGTGCCAGCAGTCAGACAGGGTCGGGCGAGCAGTACTTC. The chain recombines TRBV6-5 with TRBJ2-7; 7 bases fit TRBD1. This CDR3 comprises 13 residues. After removal of 5 bases from V and 6 bases from J, the junction contained 7 bases not matched to a gene. Germline loops: CDR1 MNHEY, CDR2 SVGAGI.

This rearrangement joins TRBV15 to TRBJ1-1, with no clear D. The CDR3 consists of 13 residues. Germline CDR1 is LNHNV and CDR2 is YYDKDF (reference sequence). V lost 4 bases and J 4 bases, leaving 10 bases between the germline ends. The CDR3 DNA sequence: TGTGCCACCAGCACCGGAGGGCGCACTGAAGCTTTCTTT. This translates into CATSTGGRTEAFF.

The chain employs TRBV27 and TRBJ2-3; TRBD1 might be the D (6 bases). Germline assignment: CDR1 MNHEY and CDR2 SMNVEV (reference sequence). The ends were cut back, 5 bases at V and 0 bases at J, with 18 bases in the middle. The CDR3 loop spans 17 amino acids. CDR3 bases: TGTGCCAGCAGTCCCTATGACAGGACAACTAGCACAGATACGCAGTATTTT. The encoded protein is CASSPYDRTTSTDTQYF.

The rearrangement joins TRBV5-6 to TRBJ2-2; TRBD1 agrees at 7 bases. The CDR3 is 16 residues long. After removal of 1 base from V and 5 bases from J, the junction contained 8 bases not matched to a gene. The germline V gene has CDR1 SGHDT and CDR2 YYEEEE. In DNA form, the CDR3 reads TGTGCCAGCAGCTTGCGGCCAGGGGGTTGGACCGGGGAGCTGTTTTTT. Its translation: CASSLRPGGWTGELFF.

The chain combines TRBV5-4 with TRBJ2-2, with no clear D. CDR1 and CDR2 from the germline V gene are SGHNT and YYREEE (reference sequence). The V end was cut by 2 bases, the J end by 6 bases, with 11 bases between. This CDR3 is 14 amino acids long. The CDR3 nucleotides read TGTGCCAGCAGCTTTGAGAGGTTCGCCGGGGAGCTGTTTTTT. This gives the protein CASSFERFAGELFF.

The chain uses TRBV7-6 and TRBJ2-7, with TRBD1 as a possible D gene (7 bases). With 4 bases removed from V and 4 bases from J, the gap between germline ends came to 17 bases. The CDR3 consists of 15 residues. Germline V gene data show CDR1 as SGHVS and CDR2 as FNYEAQ. The CDR3 DNA follows: TGTGCCAGCAGCTCCCCCCGGGGGACAGTTTACGAGCAGTACTTC. It is translated as CASSSPRGTVYEQYF. Drawing the rest from reference TRBV7-6 and TRBJ2-7, the complete variable domain is GAGVSQSPRYKVTKRGQDVALRCDPISGHVSLYWYRQALGQGPEFLTYFNYEAQQDKSGLPNDRFSAERPEGSISTLTIQRTEQRDSAMYRCASSSPRGTVYEQYFGPGTRLTVT.

The chain has TRBV7-2 and TRBJ2-2; 8 nucleotides agree with TRBD1. This CDR3 is built from 17 residues. J was trimmed by 3 bases and V by 5 bases; bases with no gene match: 11. From germline, CDR1 is SGHTA and CDR2 FQGNSA. CDR3 sequence: CASSRNGQGVYTGELFF. CDR3 bases: TGTGCCAGCAGCCGGAACGGACAGGGAGTTTACACCGGGGAGCTGTTTTTT.

The chain links TRBV6-4 to TRBJ1-5, with TRBD1 identical over 7 bases. The germline V gene encodes CDR1 MRHNA and CDR2 SNTAGT. This CDR3 is 15 amino acids long. V lost 5 bases to trimming and J lost 2 bases; unmatched junction nucleotides: 6. CDR3 DNA sequence: TGTGCCAGCAGTCGGGACAGCGCAGGCAATCAGCCCCAGCATTTT. It yields the protein CASSRDSAGNQPQHF.

This clone was observed once. The CDR3 loop reads CATRLGGEQETQYF. In nucleotides, the CDR3 is TGTGCCACCAGGCTGGGGGGAGAACAAGAGACCCAGTACTTC. This sequence joins TRBV15 and TRBJ2-5, with TRBD2 as a possible D gene (6 bases). Trimming took 6 bases from V and 2 from J, leaving 13 bases between them. Germline CDR1 reads LNHNV; CDR2 reads YYDKDF (reference sequence). The CDR3 sequence is 14 residues long.